This T cell receptor (beta chain) was sequenced during a study of control samples from healthy donors and cancer patients (TCRdb year 2020). To prepare the library, the immunoSEQ multiplex PCR assay was applied. As stored in TCRdb, this immuneACCESS dataset retains in-frame rearrangements with V and J assigned. A fraction of the clones does not appear; measured against another copy, unresolved V genes explain less than half of the discrepancy, and the remainder lacks a known reason. The sample yields 150,000 or so clones; around 90% were counted once. In total, the top ten clones hold 5.5% to 7.5% of the sample. Trimming at the junction amounts to 5 bases on V and 3 bases on J, and the germline ends lie 16 bases apart. Taken from the germline V gene (reference sequence), the CDR1 and CDR2 loops are LNHNV and YYDKDF. Measured from the cysteine to the phenylalanine, the CDR3 is 16 residues long. Only the CDR3 DNA is retained, 48 bases long and in frame from the first base.

Concerning this clone: The antigen this receptor binds is unknown. The sample holds no much larger clone one base away, and base qualities are not on file.

This chain joins TRBV15 to TRBJ2-2; D gene: possibly TRBD2, on 6 matching bases. Sequenced sample: blood. This TCR came from a man younger than 35 in good health. The DNA reads as follows: TGTGCCACCAGCGGCCGCTCTTGGGGGGACACCGGGGAGCTGTTTTTT. Its amino acids are CATSGRSWGDTGELFF.